The sample holds a few counts of the clone carrying this T cell receptor (beta chain). As yet, its antigen is unknown. This specimen belongs to a study of high-grade serous ovarian cancer treatment subgroups. Turning to the study itself: Samples averaged around 14,000 reads and over 6,000 unique TCR beta rearrangements.

Broader study findings: Repertoire analysis covered CDR3 alone, not CDR1 or CDR2.

The repertoire was sequenced with immunoSEQ multiplex PCR; TCRdb's copy has only in-frame clones and lacks some. The table has 7,000 to 8,000 clones, 72% seen once; the top ten hold around 6%. Germline V gives CDR1 MNHEY, CDR2 SMNVEV (reference sequence). CDR3 size: 14 residues. Trimming took 6 bases from V and 3 from J, leaving 13 bases between them. Tumor tissue was taken before any definitive surgery or chemotherapy was given. The chain is built from TRBV27 and TRBJ2-3, with D tentatively TRBD1 (6 bases). Sequencing was performed on tumor tissue. The source is a human donor with high-grade serous ovarian cancer. The CDR3 loop reads CASSARQATDTQYF. In DNA, the CDR3 is TGTGCCAGCAGCGCCAGACAGGCAACAGATACGCAGTATTTT.